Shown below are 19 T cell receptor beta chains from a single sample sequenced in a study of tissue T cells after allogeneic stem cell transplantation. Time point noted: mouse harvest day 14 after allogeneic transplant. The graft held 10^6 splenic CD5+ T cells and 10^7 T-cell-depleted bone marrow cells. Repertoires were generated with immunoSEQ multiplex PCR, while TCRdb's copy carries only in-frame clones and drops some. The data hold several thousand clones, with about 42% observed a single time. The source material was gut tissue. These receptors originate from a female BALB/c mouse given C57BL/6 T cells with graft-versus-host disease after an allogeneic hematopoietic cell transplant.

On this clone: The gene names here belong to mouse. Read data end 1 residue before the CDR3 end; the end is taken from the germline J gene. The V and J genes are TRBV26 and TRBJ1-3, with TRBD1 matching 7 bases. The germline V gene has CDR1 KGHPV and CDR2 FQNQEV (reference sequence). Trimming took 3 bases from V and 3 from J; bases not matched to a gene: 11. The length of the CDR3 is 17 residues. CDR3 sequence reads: CASSLRRGFNFGNTLYF. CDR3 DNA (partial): TGTGCCAGCAGTCTACGCAGGGGGTTTAATTTTGGAAATACGCTCTAT.

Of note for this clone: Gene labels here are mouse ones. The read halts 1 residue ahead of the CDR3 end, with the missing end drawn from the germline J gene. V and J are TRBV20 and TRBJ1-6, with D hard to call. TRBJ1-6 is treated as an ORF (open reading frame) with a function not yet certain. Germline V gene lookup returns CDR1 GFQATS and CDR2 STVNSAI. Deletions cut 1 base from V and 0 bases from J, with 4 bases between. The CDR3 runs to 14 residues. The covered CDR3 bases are TGTGGTGCTAGGGGGAATTCCTATAATTCGCCCCTCTAC. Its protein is CGARGNSYNSPLY. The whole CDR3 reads CGARGNSYNSPLYF.

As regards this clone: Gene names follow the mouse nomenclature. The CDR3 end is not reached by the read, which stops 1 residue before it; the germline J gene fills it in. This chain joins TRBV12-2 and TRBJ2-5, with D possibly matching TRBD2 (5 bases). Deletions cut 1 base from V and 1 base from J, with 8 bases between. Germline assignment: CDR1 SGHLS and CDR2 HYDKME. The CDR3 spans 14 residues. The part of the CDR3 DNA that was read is TGTGCCAGCTCTCTTCTGGGCTACCAAGACACCCAGTAC. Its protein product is CASSLLGYQDTQY. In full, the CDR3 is CASSLLGYQDTQYF. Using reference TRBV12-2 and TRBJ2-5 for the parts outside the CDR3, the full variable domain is NSGVVQSPRYIIKGKGERSILKCIPISGHLSVAWYQQTQGQELKFFIQHYDKMERDKGNLPSRFSVQQFDDYHSEMNMSALELEDSAVYFCASSLLGYQDTQYFGPGTRLLVL.

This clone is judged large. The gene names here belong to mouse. The DNA read from the CDR3 is TGTGCCAGCAGCCAAGTCTGGGGGAGGGCAGAAACGCTGTAT. This sequence encodes CASSQVWGRAETLY. The CDR3 in its entirety is CASSQVWGRAETLYF. The V gene is TRBV2, the J gene TRBJ2-3; 7 positions agree with TRBD2. The read gets to within 1 residue of the CDR3 end, and the germline J gene fills in the rest. The CDR3 runs 15 residues. Germline CDR1 and CDR2: LGHNA and YSYQKL. J was trimmed by 3 bases and V by 1 base; bases with no gene match: 4.

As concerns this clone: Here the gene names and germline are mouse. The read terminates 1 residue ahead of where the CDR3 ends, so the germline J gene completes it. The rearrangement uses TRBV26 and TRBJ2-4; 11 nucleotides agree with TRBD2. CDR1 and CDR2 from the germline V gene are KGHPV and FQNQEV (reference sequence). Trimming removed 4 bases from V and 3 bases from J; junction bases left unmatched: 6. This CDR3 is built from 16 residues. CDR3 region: CASSHTGGARQNTLYF. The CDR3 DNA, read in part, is TGTGCCAGCAGTCACACTGGGGGGGCGCGACAAAACACCTTGTAC.

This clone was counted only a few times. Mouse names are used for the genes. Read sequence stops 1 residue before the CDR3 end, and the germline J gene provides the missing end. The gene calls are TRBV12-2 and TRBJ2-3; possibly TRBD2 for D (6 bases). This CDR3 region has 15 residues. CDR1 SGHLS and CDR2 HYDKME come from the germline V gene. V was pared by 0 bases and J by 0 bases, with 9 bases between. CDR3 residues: CASSLGWGSAETLYF. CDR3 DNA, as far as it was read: TGTGCCAGCTCTCTCGGCTGGGGTAGTGCAGAAACGCTGTAT.

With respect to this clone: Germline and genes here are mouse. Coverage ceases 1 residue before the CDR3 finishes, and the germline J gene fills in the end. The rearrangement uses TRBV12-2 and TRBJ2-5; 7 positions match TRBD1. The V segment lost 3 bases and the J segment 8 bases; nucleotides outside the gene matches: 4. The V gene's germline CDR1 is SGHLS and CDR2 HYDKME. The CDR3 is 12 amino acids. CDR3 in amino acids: CASSTGVSTQYF. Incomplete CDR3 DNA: TGTGCCAGCTCTACAGGGGTGAGCACCCAGTAC.

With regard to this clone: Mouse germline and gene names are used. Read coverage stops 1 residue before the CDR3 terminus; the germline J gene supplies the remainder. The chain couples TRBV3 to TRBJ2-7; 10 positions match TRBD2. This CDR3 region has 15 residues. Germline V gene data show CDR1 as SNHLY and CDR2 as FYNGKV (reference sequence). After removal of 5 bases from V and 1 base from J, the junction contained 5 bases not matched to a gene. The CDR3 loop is CASSLRTGGSYEQYF. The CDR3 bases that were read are TGTGCCAGCAGCCTCCGGACTGGGGGTTCCTATGAACAGTAC.

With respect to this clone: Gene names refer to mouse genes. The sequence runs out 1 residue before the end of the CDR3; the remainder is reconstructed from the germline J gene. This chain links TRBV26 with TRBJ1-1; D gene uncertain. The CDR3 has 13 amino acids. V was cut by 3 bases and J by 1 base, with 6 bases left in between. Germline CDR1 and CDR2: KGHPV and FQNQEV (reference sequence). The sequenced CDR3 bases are TGTGCCAGCAGTCTAAACAGAAACACAGAAGTCTTC. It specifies CASSLNRNTEVF. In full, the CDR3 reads CASSLNRNTEVFF.

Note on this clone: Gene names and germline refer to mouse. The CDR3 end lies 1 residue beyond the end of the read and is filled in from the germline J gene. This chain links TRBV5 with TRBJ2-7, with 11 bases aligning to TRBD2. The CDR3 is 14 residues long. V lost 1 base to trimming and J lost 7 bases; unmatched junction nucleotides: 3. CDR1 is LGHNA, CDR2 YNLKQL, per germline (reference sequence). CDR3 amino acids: CASSQGTGGREQYF. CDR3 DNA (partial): TGTGCCAGCAGCCAAGGGACTGGGGGGCGAGAACAGTAC.

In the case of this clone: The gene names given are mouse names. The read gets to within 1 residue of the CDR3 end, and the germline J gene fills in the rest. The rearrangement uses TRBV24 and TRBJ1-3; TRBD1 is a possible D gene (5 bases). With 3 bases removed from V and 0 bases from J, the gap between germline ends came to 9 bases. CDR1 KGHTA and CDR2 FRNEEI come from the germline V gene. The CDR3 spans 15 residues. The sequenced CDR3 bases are TGTGCCAGCAGTCTTCCGGACAATTCTGGAAATACGCTCTAT. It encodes CASSLPDNSGNTLY. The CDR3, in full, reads CASSLPDNSGNTLYF.

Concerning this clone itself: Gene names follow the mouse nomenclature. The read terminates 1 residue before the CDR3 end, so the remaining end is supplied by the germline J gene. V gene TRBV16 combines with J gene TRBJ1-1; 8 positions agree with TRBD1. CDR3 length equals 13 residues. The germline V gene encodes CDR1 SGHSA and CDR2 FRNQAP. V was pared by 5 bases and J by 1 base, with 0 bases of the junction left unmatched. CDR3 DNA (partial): TGTGCAAGCAGCCAGGGGGCGAACACAGAAGTCTTC. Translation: CASSQGANTEVF. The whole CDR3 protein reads CASSQGANTEVFF.

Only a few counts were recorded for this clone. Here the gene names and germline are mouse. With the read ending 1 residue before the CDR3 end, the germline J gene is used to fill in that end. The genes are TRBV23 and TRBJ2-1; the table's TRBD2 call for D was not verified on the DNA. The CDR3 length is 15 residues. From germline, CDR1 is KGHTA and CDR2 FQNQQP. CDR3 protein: CSSSQRDWGVAEQFF. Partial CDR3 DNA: TGCTCCAGCAGTCAAAGGGACTGGGGGGTTGCTGAGCAGTTC.

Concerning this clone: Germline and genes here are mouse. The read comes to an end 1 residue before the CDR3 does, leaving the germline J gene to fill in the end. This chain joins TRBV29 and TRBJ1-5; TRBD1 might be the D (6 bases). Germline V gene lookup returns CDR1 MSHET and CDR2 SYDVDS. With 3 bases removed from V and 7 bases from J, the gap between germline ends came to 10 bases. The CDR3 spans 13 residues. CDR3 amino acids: CASSFPGQQAPLF. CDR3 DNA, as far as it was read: TGTGCTAGCAGTTTCCCGGGACAACAGGCTCCGCTT.

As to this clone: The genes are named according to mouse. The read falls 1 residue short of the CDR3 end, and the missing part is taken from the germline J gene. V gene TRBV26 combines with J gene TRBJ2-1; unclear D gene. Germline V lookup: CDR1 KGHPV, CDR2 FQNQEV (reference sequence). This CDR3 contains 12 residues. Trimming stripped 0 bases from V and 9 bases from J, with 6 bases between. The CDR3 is CASSLSGVEQFF. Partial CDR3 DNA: TGTGCCAGCAGTCTGTCCGGCGTTGAGCAGTTC. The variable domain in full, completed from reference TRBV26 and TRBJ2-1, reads NSKVIQTPRYLVKGQGQKAKMRCIPEKGHPVVFWYQQNKNNEFKFLINFQNQEVLQQIDMTEKRFSAECPSNSPCSLEIQSSEAGDSALYLCASSLSGVEQFFGPGTRLTVL.

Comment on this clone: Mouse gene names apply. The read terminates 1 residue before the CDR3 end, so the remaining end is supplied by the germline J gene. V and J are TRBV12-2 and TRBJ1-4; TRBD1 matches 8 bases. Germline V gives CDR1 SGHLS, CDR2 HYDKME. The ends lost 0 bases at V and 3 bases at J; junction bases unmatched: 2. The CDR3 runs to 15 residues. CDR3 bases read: TGTGCCAGCTCTCTCCAGGGGGCGACCAACGAAAGATTATTT. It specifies CASSLQGATNERLF. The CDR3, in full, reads CASSLQGATNERLFF.

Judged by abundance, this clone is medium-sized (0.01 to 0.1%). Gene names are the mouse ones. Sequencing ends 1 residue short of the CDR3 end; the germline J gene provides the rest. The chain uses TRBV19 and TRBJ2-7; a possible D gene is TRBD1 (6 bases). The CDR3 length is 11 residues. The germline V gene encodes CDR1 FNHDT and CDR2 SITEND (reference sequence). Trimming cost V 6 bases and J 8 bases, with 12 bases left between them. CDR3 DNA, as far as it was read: TGTGCCAGCAAACGGGACAAAAAACAGTAC. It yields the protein CASKRDKKQY. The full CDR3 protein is CASKRDKKQYF.

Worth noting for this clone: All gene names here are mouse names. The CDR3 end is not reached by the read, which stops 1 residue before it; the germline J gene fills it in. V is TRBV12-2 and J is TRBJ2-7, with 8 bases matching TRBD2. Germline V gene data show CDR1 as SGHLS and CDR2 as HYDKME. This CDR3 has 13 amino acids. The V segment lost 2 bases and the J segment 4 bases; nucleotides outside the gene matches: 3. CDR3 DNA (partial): TGTGCCAGCTCTCGGGCTGGGGGGTATGAACAGTAC. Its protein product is CASSRAGGYEQY. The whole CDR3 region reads CASSRAGGYEQYF.

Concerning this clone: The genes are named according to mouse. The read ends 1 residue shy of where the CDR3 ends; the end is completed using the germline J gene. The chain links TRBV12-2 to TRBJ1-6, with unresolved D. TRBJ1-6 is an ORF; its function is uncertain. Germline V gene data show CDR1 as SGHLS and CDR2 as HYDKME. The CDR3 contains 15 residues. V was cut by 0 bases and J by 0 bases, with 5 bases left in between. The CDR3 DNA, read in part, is TGTGCCAGCTCTCTCTCGGGTTCCTATAATTCGCCCCTCTAC. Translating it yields CASSLSGSYNSPLY. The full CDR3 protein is CASSLSGSYNSPLYF.